The entry that follows covers one T cell receptor (beta chain) sequence. Antigen: not known. This entry comes from a study of shared clonotypes between healthy human individuals. Whole-study results and caveats: Blood was the only sampled material, and tissue repertoires likely differ.

After removal of 3 bases from V and 0 bases from J, the junction contained 1 base not matched to a gene. This CDR3 region has 16 residues. Germline values: CDR1 SGHVS, CDR2 FNYEAQ. Profiled with immunoSEQ multiplex PCR; TCRdb holds only in-frame clones, not every one. The sample lists over a million clones, roughly 96% occurring once. The chain joins TRBV7-6 to TRBJ2-5; 13 bases fit TRBD2. The TCR originated in a man between 25 and 39 years old in good health. The sequenced sample consisted of naive CD4+ T cells sorted from blood. This sample's subset: CD45RA+ positively selected. CDR3 nucleotides: TGTGCCAGCAGCTTGGGGACTAGCGGGAACCAAGAGACCCAGTACTTC. As protein: CASSLGTSGNQETQYF. Combining the CDR3 with reference TRBV7-6 and TRBJ2-5 gives the whole variable domain GAGVSQSPRYKVTKRGQDVALRCDPISGHVSLYWYRQALGQGPEFLTYFNYEAQQDKSGLPNDRFSAERPEGSISTLTIQRTEQRDSAMYRCASSLGTSGNQETQYFGPGTRLLVL.